What follows is one TCR beta chain and its context. Assay used: immunoSEQ multiplex PCR; TCRdb lists only in-frame clones, some missing. The sample holds approximately 70,000 clones; roughly nine tenths are singletons and the top ten take approximately 0.88%. These data are taken from a study of T cell changes during pregnancy in multiple sclerosis. This material consisted of peripheral blood, taken in the first trimester of pregnancy. The receptor comes from a female donor in good health, enrolled as a control in a pregnancy study.

The CDR3: CASSPPPGTQETQYF. In DNA form, the CDR3 reads TGTGCCAGCTCACCACCGCCGGGGACTCAAGAGACCCAGTACTTC. This chain links TRBV18 with TRBJ2-5; a possible D gene is TRBD2 (6 bases). CDR1 is KGHSH, CDR2 LQKENI, per germline. V shed 0 bases and J shed 2 bases, with 10 bases lying between them. This CDR3 has 15 residues.